These 5 T cell receptor beta chains share one sample of origin, sequenced in a study of blood T cells in healthy people across ages. PCR was performed a second time for about 6 to 12 cycles using a sample-barcoded 5' primer and a J-beta primer mix. Each CDR3 protein is one row after TCRdb ran MiXCR on the 5' RACE reads. Of around 580,000 distinct CDR3 sequences listed, 47% are singletons. Input material: blood. The receptor source for this set is a man aged 80 or over in good health.

The rearrangement uses TRBV20-1 and TRBJ2-5; D is undetermined. The J call is uncertain, as TRBJ2-7 better fits the DNA end. The CDR3 length is 15 residues. Per germline, CDR1 DFQATT and CDR2 SNEGSKA (reference sequence). Written as DNA, the CDR3 is TGCAGTGCTAGGGCCAGCCTGAGGAGAACCTACGAGCAGTACTTC. Encoded protein: CSARASLRRTYEQYF.

The chain combines TRBV28 with TRBJ2-1; D is tentatively TRBD1 or TRBD2 (6 bases each). Trimming stripped 2 bases from V and 9 bases from J, with 17 bases between. Germline CDR1 reads MDHEN; CDR2 reads SYDVKM. The CDR3 has 15 amino acids. This CDR3 reads CASSLRGYTSTEQFF. The CDR3 DNA reads TGTGCCAGCAGTTTAAGGGGGTACACTAGCACTGAGCAGTTCTTC.

The CDR3: CASSWEEGYGYTF. In DNA form, the CDR3 reads TGTGCCAGCAGTTGGGAGGAGGGCTATGGCTACACCTTC. This rearrangement joins TRBV6-5 to TRBJ1-2; D uncertain. This CDR3 is 13 amino acids long. Trimming cost V 4 bases and J 4 bases, with 10 bases left between them. CDR1 is MNHEY, CDR2 SVGAGI, per germline.

This clonotype was seen only a few times. The gene calls are TRBV27 and TRBJ2-3; 10 bases line up with TRBD2. Germline V gene data show CDR1 as MNHEY and CDR2 as SMNVEV (reference sequence). Unmatched junction bases numbered 6, after V lost 6 bases and J lost 6 bases. The CDR3 is 14 residues long. The DNA of the CDR3 is TGTGCCAGCAGCCTAGCGGGAGAGGGGGATACGCAGTATTTT. Translating it yields CASSLAGEGDTQYF.

The chain uses TRBV5-6 and TRBJ2-3; a weak D match, TRBD1 (6 bases). The V gene lost 9 bases and the J gene lost 8 bases, with 19 bases spanning the gap. CDR1 and CDR2 from the germline V gene are SGHDT and YYEEEE. The CDR3 has 13 residues. DNA of the CDR3: TGTGCCACCAATCTCGGGGCAGGGGCTACGCAGTATTTT. Translated, it gives CATNLGAGATQYF.